The clone carrying this T cell receptor (beta chain) was picked up a small number of times. Its antigen is as yet unknown. This sample is drawn from a study of cytomegalovirus exposure and HLA in healthy donors. The study's findings and limits: The listing of 160 or so TCR beta chains classed them as cytomegalovirus-associated.

Germline V gene lookup returns CDR1 MNHEY and CDR2 SVGAGI. The CDR3 is 14 residues long. V was clipped by 5 bases and J by 0 bases, with 7 bases between them. Primers for the PCR totalled 60 Vbeta and 13 Jbeta. Produced via immunoSEQ multiplex PCR; TCRdb's table is partial and in-frame only. The sample lists under 200,000 clones, roughly 13% seen once, with roughly 7.7% in the top ten. The sequencing input was PBMCs. The chain links TRBV6-5 to TRBJ1-4; D gene ambiguous. The receptor comes from a man aged 50-59 years in good health and CMV-seropositive. The CDR3 loop reads CASSPSATNEKLFF. The CDR3 nucleotides are TGTGCCAGCAGTCCCAGTGCAACTAATGAAAAACTGTTTTTT.